This TCR beta chain originates from a study of T cells after yellow fever vaccination. Study-wide findings and caveats: Most primary-vaccination clones recurred post-booster (about 96% CD4, over 70% CD8).

About this clonotype: Its antigen is not identified.

There are 15 residues in the CDR3. V dropped 0 bases and J dropped 1 base, with 9 bases sitting between them. Per germline, CDR1 MNHEY and CDR2 SVGAGI. TCRdb reanalysed the 5' RACE reads using MiXCR and keeps one entry per CDR3 protein. Of about 430,000 distinct CDR3 sequences listed, 18% were seen once; the top ten hold roughly a sixth. V and J are TRBV6-5 and TRBJ1-1; D remains unclear. The sequence was collected from a man in his late teens or twenties who received the YFV17D yellow fever vaccine. The sequenced sample was PBMCs, obtained before the yellow fever booster vaccination. The CDR3 here is CASSYSKKGNTEAFF. For the CDR3, the DNA is TGTGCCAGCAGTTACTCGAAGAAAGGGAACACTGAAGCTTTCTTT.